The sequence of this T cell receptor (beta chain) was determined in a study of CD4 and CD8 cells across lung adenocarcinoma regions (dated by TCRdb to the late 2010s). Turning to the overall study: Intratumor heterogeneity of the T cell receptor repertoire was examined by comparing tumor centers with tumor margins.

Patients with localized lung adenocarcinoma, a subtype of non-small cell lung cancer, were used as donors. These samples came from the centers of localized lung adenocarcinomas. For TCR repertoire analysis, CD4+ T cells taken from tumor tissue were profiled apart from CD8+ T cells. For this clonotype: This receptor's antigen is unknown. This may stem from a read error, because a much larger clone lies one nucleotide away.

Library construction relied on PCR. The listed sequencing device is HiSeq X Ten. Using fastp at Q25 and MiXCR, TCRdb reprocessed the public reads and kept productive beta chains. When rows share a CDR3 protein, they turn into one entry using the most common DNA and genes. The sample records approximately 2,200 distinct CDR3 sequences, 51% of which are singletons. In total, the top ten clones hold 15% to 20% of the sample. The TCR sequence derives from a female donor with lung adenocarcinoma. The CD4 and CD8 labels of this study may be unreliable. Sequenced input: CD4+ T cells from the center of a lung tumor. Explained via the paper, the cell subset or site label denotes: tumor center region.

In nucleotides, the sequence is TGTGCCATCAGTGAGTCGGACAGGGGCCCAGATACGCAGTATTTT. The resulting protein is CAISESDRGPDTQYF. The chain couples TRBV10-3 to TRBJ2-3; the junction holds 9 bases that match TRBD1. Including the terminal cysteine and phenylalanine, the CDR3 comprises 15 residues. Just CDR3 DNA is preserved here, 45 bases in frame from base 1. Compared with germline, V lacks 0 bases and J lacks 4 bases; bases without a gene match: 2. Based on the germline V gene, the CDR1 and CDR2 sequences are ENHRY and SYGVKD.